A selection of T cell receptor beta chains follows, all from one sample in a study of CD8+ T cells in alopecia areata. Produced via immunoSEQ multiplex PCR; TCRdb's table is partial and in-frame only. This repertoire shows about 220,000 clones, less than 75% found once; its top ten account for roughly 1.6%. The source material was CD4+ T cells sorted from blood, sampled at week 4, from a patient treated with tofacitinib. These receptors were taken from a human donor with alopecia areata. Both conserved end residues are part of each CDR3. A D gene is named only where the DNA matches it firmly. Clone size is not always given. Where it is, it says once, few, many or a class for expanded clones.

v_call: TRBV25-1; clone_size: .; j_call: TRBJ1-2; d_call: .; cdr3_aa: CASSARDYGYTF; cdr3_nt: TGTGCCAGCAGTGCCAGGGACTATGGCTACACCTTC
v_call: TRBV11-1; clone_size: few; j_call: TRBJ2-4; d_call: .; cdr3_aa: CASSLDRDAAFEYF; cdr3_nt: TGTGCCAGCAGCTTAGATCGGGACGCTGCATTCGAGTACTTC
v_call: TRBV12-5; clone_size: few; j_call: TRBJ1-5; d_call: .; cdr3_aa: CASGSFEPQHF; cdr3_nt: TGTGCTAGTGGTTCCTTTGAGCCCCAGCATTTT
v_call: TRBV29-1; clone_size: few; j_call: TRBJ1-2; d_call: .; cdr3_aa: CSVGHLYGYTF; cdr3_nt: TGCAGCGTTGGACACCTCTATGGCTACACCTTC
v_call: TRBV7-3; clone_size: many; j_call: TRBJ2-7; d_call: .; cdr3_aa: CASSPGEGPYEQYF; cdr3_nt: TGTGCCAGCAGCCCCGGCGAGGGCCCCTACGAGCAGTACTTC
v_call: TRBV27; clone_size: .; j_call: TRBJ1-4; d_call: TRBD1; cdr3_aa: CASSLLTGVGEKLFF; cdr3_nt: TGTGCCAGCAGTTTATTGACAGGGGTGGGTGAAAAACTGTTTTTT
v_call: TRBV25-1; clone_size: .; j_call: TRBJ2-7; d_call: .; cdr3_aa: CASSRAGVYYEQYF; cdr3_nt: TGTGCCAGCAGTCGGGCAGGGGTTTACTACGAGCAGTACTTC
v_call: TRBV7-9; clone_size: .; j_call: TRBJ1-1; d_call: .; cdr3_aa: CASSLGGGGTAFF; cdr3_nt: TGTGCCAGCAGCTTAGGGGGTGGAGGGACGGCTTTCTTT
v_call: TRBV29-1; clone_size: .; j_call: TRBJ2-3; d_call: .; cdr3_aa: CSVFPQTDTQYF; cdr3_nt: TGCAGCGTTTTCCCCCAGACAGATACGCAGTATTTT
v_call: TRBV29-1; clone_size: .; j_call: TRBJ1-2; d_call: TRBD1; cdr3_aa: CSVGRDRALIYGYTF; cdr3_nt: TGCAGCGTCGGCCGGGACAGGGCCCTAATCTATGGCTACACCTTC
v_call: TRBV9; clone_size: .; j_call: TRBJ2-3; d_call: .; cdr3_aa: CASSVVFSASTDTQYF; cdr3_nt: TGTGCCAGCAGCGTAGTTTTTAGCGCGAGCACAGATACGCAGTATTTT
v_call: TRBV29-1; clone_size: many; j_call: TRBJ1-2; d_call: TRBD1; cdr3_aa: CSVYNPGQGGYGYTF; cdr3_nt: TGCAGCGTGTACAATCCGGGACAGGGAGGCTATGGCTACACCTTC
v_call: TRBV2; clone_size: .; j_call: TRBJ2-7; d_call: TRBD2; cdr3_aa: CASSGLAGVLYF; cdr3_nt: TGTGCCAGCAGTGGACTAGCGGGGGTTCTGTACTTC
v_call: TRBV4-1; clone_size: .; j_call: TRBJ1-2; d_call: TRBD1; cdr3_aa: CASSQVGQGNYGYTF; cdr3_nt: TGCGCCAGCAGCCAAGTGGGACAGGGCAACTATGGCTACACCTTC
v_call: TRBV5-4; clone_size: .; j_call: TRBJ2-1; d_call: .; cdr3_aa: CASSLRTEEHEQFF; cdr3_nt: TGTGCCAGCAGCCTACGGACCGAGGAGCATGAGCAGTTCTTC
v_call: TRBV7-2; clone_size: few; j_call: TRBJ2-3; d_call: TRBD1; cdr3_aa: CASSLARTGSDTQYF; cdr3_nt: TGTGCCAGCAGCTTAGCCAGGACAGGGTCAGATACGCAGTATTTT
v_call: TRBV28; clone_size: few; j_call: TRBJ2-2; d_call: .; cdr3_aa: CASSSYTGELFF; cdr3_nt: TGTGCCAGCAGTTCCTACACCGGGGAGCTGTTTTTT
v_call: TRBV6-1; clone_size: once; j_call: TRBJ1-6; d_call: .; cdr3_aa: CASSDRGRMGSPLHF; cdr3_nt: TGTGCCAGCAGTGACCGGGGGAGGATGGGTTCACCCCTCCACTTT
v_call: TRBV11-3; clone_size: once; j_call: TRBJ2-7; d_call: TRBD2; cdr3_aa: CASSLVGTSGGSEQYF; cdr3_nt: TGTGCCAGCAGCTTAGTTGGAACTAGCGGGGGGTCCGAGCAGTACTTC
v_call: TRBV15; clone_size: few; j_call: TRBJ2-1; d_call: TRBD2; cdr3_aa: CATSSALAGGYNEQFF; cdr3_nt: TGTGCCACCAGCAGCGCACTAGCGGGGGGATACAATGAGCAGTTCTTC
v_call: TRBV7-2; clone_size: once; j_call: TRBJ1-5; d_call: .; cdr3_aa: CASSSVVRNGNQPQHF; cdr3_nt: TGTGCCAGCAGTTCAGTAGTTAGGAACGGCAATCAGCCCCAGCATTTT
v_call: TRBV29-1; clone_size: .; j_call: TRBJ1-1; d_call: .; cdr3_aa: CSGETGLLTFF; cdr3_nt: TGCAGCGGTGAGACAGGCCTTCTGACTTTCTTT
v_call: TRBV29-1; clone_size: .; j_call: TRBJ2-5; d_call: TRBD1; cdr3_aa: CSVCRDRGLETQYF; cdr3_nt: TGCAGCGTCTGCCGGGACAGGGGGCTTGAGACCCAGTACTTC
v_call: TRBV6-6; clone_size: .; j_call: TRBJ2-1; d_call: TRBD1; cdr3_aa: CASRRTGPQFF; cdr3_nt: TGTGCCAGCAGACGGACAGGGCCGCAGTTCTTC
v_call: TRBV30; clone_size: .; j_call: TRBJ1-2; d_call: .; cdr3_aa: CAWSASGLYYGYTF; cdr3_nt: TGTGCCTGGAGTGCCTCGGGGCTTTACTATGGCTACACCTTC
v_call: TRBV4-1; clone_size: .; j_call: TRBJ2-3; d_call: TRBD2; cdr3_aa: CASSQDVGLANTDTQYF; cdr3_nt: TGCGCCAGCAGCCAAGATGTCGGACTAGCCAACACAGATACGCAGTATTTT
v_call: TRBV12-5; clone_size: .; j_call: TRBJ1-5; d_call: TRBD1; cdr3_aa: CASGLLQGVYSNQPQHF; cdr3_nt: TGTGCTAGTGGTTTGCTGCAGGGGGTATATAGCAATCAGCCCCAGCATTTT
v_call: TRBV5-1; clone_size: once; j_call: TRBJ1-5; d_call: .; cdr3_aa: CASSLGYGGYQPQHF; cdr3_nt: TGCGCCAGCAGCCTGGGCTACGGGGGATATCAGCCCCAGCATTTT
v_call: TRBV29-1; clone_size: .; j_call: TRBJ2-1; d_call: .; cdr3_aa: CSVYREDEQFF; cdr3_nt: TGCAGCGTTTACAGGGAGGATGAGCAGTTCTTC
v_call: TRBV30; clone_size: few; j_call: TRBJ1-2; d_call: .; cdr3_aa: CAWSFARSSLMEEGYTF; cdr3_nt: TGTGCCTGGAGTTTTGCCCGCTCATCTCTTATGGAGGAGGGCTACACCTTC
v_call: TRBV15; clone_size: few; j_call: TRBJ1-4; d_call: TRBD1; cdr3_aa: CATSRDTGQRVF; cdr3_nt: TGTGCCACCAGCAGAGATACGGGACAGAGGGTTTTT
v_call: TRBV5-1; clone_size: .; j_call: TRBJ2-3; d_call: .; cdr3_aa: CASSSKDWADTQYF; cdr3_nt: TGCGCCAGCAGCTCCAAGGACTGGGCAGATACGCAGTATTTT
v_call: TRBV4-3; clone_size: .; j_call: TRBJ1-2; d_call: .; cdr3_aa: CASSQSAVTTYGYTF; cdr3_nt: TGCGCCAGCAGCCAAAGCGCAGTGACGACCTATGGCTACACCTTC
v_call: TRBV15; clone_size: .; j_call: TRBJ2-7; d_call: TRBD1; cdr3_aa: CATSREARDRGSEQYF; cdr3_nt: TGTGCCACCAGCAGAGAGGCCCGGGACAGGGGAAGCGAGCAGTACTTC
v_call: TRBV4-2; clone_size: .; j_call: TRBJ2-7; d_call: .; cdr3_aa: CASSQVARVYEQYF; cdr3_nt: TGTGCCAGCAGCCAAGTAGCCAGGGTCTACGAGCAGTACTTC
v_call: TRBV7-2; clone_size: .; j_call: TRBJ2-3; d_call: .; cdr3_aa: CASSRVRVGTDTQYF; cdr3_nt: TGTGCCAGCAGCCGCGTCAGGGTTGGCACAGATACGCAGTATTTT
v_call: TRBV2; clone_size: .; j_call: TRBJ2-1; d_call: TRBD1; cdr3_aa: CASSVIAFMPGQGYNEQFF; cdr3_nt: TGTGCCAGCAGTGTAATCGCTTTTATGCCGGGACAGGGGTACAATGAGCAGTTCTTC
v_call: TRBV6-5; clone_size: .; j_call: TRBJ1-5; d_call: .; cdr3_aa: CSNGGVNQPQHF; cdr3_nt: TGTTCCAACGGGGGGGTCAATCAGCCCCAGCATTTT
v_call: TRBV9; clone_size: many; j_call: TRBJ1-5; d_call: .; cdr3_aa: CASSVGVRADQPQHF; cdr3_nt: TGTGCCAGCAGCGTAGGAGTCAGGGCGGATCAGCCCCAGCATTTT
v_call: TRBV2; clone_size: .; j_call: TRBJ2-3; d_call: .; cdr3_aa: CASSVTDTQYF; cdr3_nt: TGTGCCAGCAGTGTGACAGATACGCAGTATTTT
v_call: TRBV30; clone_size: .; j_call: TRBJ2-2; d_call: .; cdr3_aa: CAWSRKGPNTGELFF; cdr3_nt: TGTGCCTGGAGTCGCAAAGGTCCGAACACCGGGGAGCTGTTTTTT
v_call: TRBV4-1; clone_size: few; j_call: TRBJ2-1; d_call: TRBD2; cdr3_aa: CASSQDHAGGPVGEQFF; cdr3_nt: TGCGCCAGCAGCCAAGATCATGCGGGGGGGCCGGTCGGCGAGCAGTTCTTC
v_call: TRBV7-6; clone_size: .; j_call: TRBJ2-3; d_call: TRBD2; cdr3_aa: CASSPGLAGGTDTQYF; cdr3_nt: TGTGCCAGCAGCCCGGGACTAGCGGGGGGCACAGATACGCAGTATTTT
v_call: TRBV21-1; clone_size: few; j_call: TRBJ2-5; d_call: .; cdr3_aa: CASSKDRRDVGETQYF; cdr3_nt: TGTGCCAGCAGCAAAGACCGCCGGGACGTGGGCGAGACCCAGTACTTC
v_call: TRBV27; clone_size: .; j_call: TRBJ2-6; d_call: TRBD2; cdr3_aa: CASREGYGANVLTF; cdr3_nt: TGTGCCAGCCGGGAGGGTTACGGGGCCAACGTCCTGACTTTC
v_call: TRBV4-1; clone_size: .; j_call: TRBJ2-7; d_call: TRBD2; cdr3_aa: CASSLELAESYEQYF; cdr3_nt: TGCGCCAGCAGCCTGGAACTAGCGGAGTCCTACGAGCAGTACTTC
v_call: TRBV15; clone_size: .; j_call: TRBJ1-4; d_call: TRBD1; cdr3_aa: CATSRPGGQGNEKLFF; cdr3_nt: TGTGCCACCAGCAGACCTGGGGGACAGGGGAATGAAAAACTGTTTTTT
v_call: TRBV27; clone_size: .; j_call: TRBJ2-7; d_call: .; cdr3_aa: CASSRTGSYEQYF; cdr3_nt: TGTGCCAGCAGTCGGACGGGATCCTACGAGCAGTACTTC
v_call: TRBV14; clone_size: once; j_call: TRBJ2-3; d_call: TRBD2; cdr3_aa: CASSHRWRGSTDTQYF; cdr3_nt: TGTGCCAGCAGCCACCGCTGGCGGGGGAGCACAGATACGCAGTATTTT
v_call: TRBV30; clone_size: .; j_call: TRBJ1-1; d_call: .; cdr3_aa: CAWSGDLRAEAFF; cdr3_nt: TGTGCCTGGAGTGGGGACCTAAGGGCTGAAGCTTTCTTT
v_call: TRBV29-1; clone_size: .; j_call: TRBJ2-7; d_call: TRBD1; cdr3_aa: CSVDSGGSTYEQYF; cdr3_nt: TGCAGCGTTGATTCAGGGGGATCCACCTACGAGCAGTACTTC
v_call: TRBV5-6; clone_size: .; j_call: TRBJ1-1; d_call: .; cdr3_aa: CASSLAGETEAFF; cdr3_nt: TGTGCCAGCAGCTTGGCCGGGGAGACTGAAGCTTTCTTT
v_call: TRBV9; clone_size: few; j_call: TRBJ2-2; d_call: .; cdr3_aa: CASSVGGPTGELFF; cdr3_nt: TGTGCCAGCAGCGTTGGCGGACCTACCGGGGAGCTGTTTTTT
v_call: TRBV30; clone_size: .; j_call: TRBJ1-5; d_call: .; cdr3_aa: CAWSPGTYSNQPQHF; cdr3_nt: TGTGCCTGGAGTCCTGGGACATATAGCAATCAGCCCCAGCATTTT
v_call: TRBV7-2; clone_size: .; j_call: TRBJ1-1; d_call: .; cdr3_aa: CASSSTWGVNTEAFF; cdr3_nt: TGTGCCAGCAGCTCGACATGGGGGGTGAACACTGAAGCTTTCTTT
v_call: TRBV29-1; clone_size: once; j_call: TRBJ1-5; d_call: .; cdr3_aa: CSVGSNQPQHF; cdr3_nt: TGCAGCGTTGGTTCAAATCAGCCCCAGCATTTT
v_call: TRBV29-1; clone_size: few; j_call: TRBJ1-5; d_call: .; cdr3_aa: CSVGEKDQPQHF; cdr3_nt: TGCAGCGTTGGAGAGAAAGATCAGCCCCAGCATTTT
v_call: TRBV27; clone_size: .; j_call: TRBJ1-1; d_call: .; cdr3_aa: CASSLPTGLAFF; cdr3_nt: TGTGCCAGCAGTTTACCTACAGGGTTGGCTTTCTTT
v_call: TRBV10-3; clone_size: few; j_call: TRBJ1-2; d_call: .; cdr3_aa: CAISEMSSASEDGYTF; cdr3_nt: TGTGCCATCAGTGAGATGTCTTCCGCGTCCGAGGATGGCTACACCTTC